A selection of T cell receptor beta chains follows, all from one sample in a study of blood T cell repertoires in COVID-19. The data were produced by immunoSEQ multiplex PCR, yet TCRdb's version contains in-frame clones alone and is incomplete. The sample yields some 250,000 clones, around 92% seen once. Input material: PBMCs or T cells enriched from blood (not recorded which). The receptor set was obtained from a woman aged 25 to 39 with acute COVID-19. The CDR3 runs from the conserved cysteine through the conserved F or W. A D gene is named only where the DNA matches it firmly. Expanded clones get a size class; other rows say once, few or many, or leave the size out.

CASSFFQDRTSSYEQYF	TGTGCCAGCAGCTTTTTTCAAGACAGGACCAGCTCCTACGAGCAGTACTTC	once	17	.	TRBV13	TRBJ2-7
CASGLLLSPLHF	TGTGCCAGCGGACTGTTGCTTTCACCCCTCCACTTT	.	12	.	TRBV2	TRBJ1-6
CASSWSFGGELFF	TGTGCCAGCAGTTGGTCCTTCGGCGGGGAGCTGTTTTTT	.	13	.	TRBV27	TRBJ2-2
CASSGGQGDDYTQYF	TGTGCCAGCAGCGGCGGACAGGGGGATGATTATACGCAGTATTTT	few	15	TRBD1	TRBV3-1/TRBV3-2	TRBJ2-3
CASSQDSGTGFSPLHF	TGTGCCAGCAGCCAAGATAGTGGGACAGGGTTCTCACCCCTCCACTTT	.	16	TRBD1	TRBV4-2	TRBJ1-6
CASSFGGRINSGELFF	TGTGCCAGCAGTTTCGGTGGCAGAATAAACAGCGGGGAGCTGTTTTTT	once	16	.	TRBV28	TRBJ2-2
CASSQVFYEQYF	TGTGCCAGCAGCCAAGTCTTCTACGAGCAGTACTTC	.	12	.	TRBV3-1/TRBV3-2	TRBJ2-7
CASRIRDRAPADTQYF	TGTGCCAGTAGAATCAGGGACAGGGCTCCGGCAGATACGCAGTATTTT	once	16	TRBD1	TRBV19	TRBJ2-3
CASSRRLAGLTDTQYF	TGTGCCAGCAGCCGAAGACTAGCGGGGTTAACAGATACGCAGTATTTT	.	16	TRBD2	TRBV3-1/TRBV3-2	TRBJ2-3
CASSTQSVQETQYF	TGTGCCAGTAGTACCCAGTCCGTACAAGAGACCCAGTACTTC	.	14	.	TRBV19	TRBJ2-5
CASSLGRANTGELFF	TGTGCCAGCAGCTTGGGACGGGCGAACACCGGGGAGCTGTTTTTT	few	15	.	TRBV5-4	TRBJ2-2
CATSRGQGYNEQFF	TGTGCCACCAGCAGGGGACAGGGCTACAATGAGCAGTTCTTC	.	14	TRBD1	TRBV15	TRBJ2-1
CASSFRQGITGELFF	TGTGCCAGTAGCTTCCGGCAGGGGATCACCGGGGAGCTGTTTTTT	.	15	.	TRBV19	TRBJ2-2
CASSTNRVHTEAFF	TGTGCCAGTAGTACGAACAGGGTGCATACTGAAGCTTTCTTT	.	14	.	TRBV19	TRBJ1-1
CASSERTMREAFF	TGTGCCAGCAGTGAACGAACGATGCGTGAAGCTTTCTTT	.	13	.	TRBV2	TRBJ1-1
CASSLVGGQVIQPQHF	TGTGCCAGCAGCTTAGTAGGTGGACAGGTGATTCAGCCCCAGCATTTT	.	16	TRBD1	TRBV7-9	TRBJ1-5
CASSDGVGVGTEAFF	TGTGCCAGCAGTGATGGTGTCGGGGTTGGCACTGAAGCTTTCTTT	.	15	.	TRBV2	TRBJ1-1
CASSLDVRKQETQYF	TGTGCCAGCAGCTTGGACGTGCGTAAACAAGAGACCCAGTACTTC	.	15	.	TRBV5-5	TRBJ2-5
CASSLDYGPLHF	TGTGCCAGCAGCTTAGACTACGGACCCCTCCACTTT	few	12	.	TRBV7-9	TRBJ1-6
CASSPTSKRAPYEQYF	TGTGCCAGCAGCCCCACCTCGAAGAGGGCTCCCTACGAGCAGTACTTC	many	16	.	TRBV9	TRBJ2-7
CASSLGGTTDTQYF	TGCGCCAGCAGCTTGGGGGGCACCACAGATACGCAGTATTTT	once	14	.	TRBV5-1	TRBJ2-3
CASRTGGDGYTF	TGTGCCAGCAGGACAGGGGGAGATGGCTACACCTTC	.	12	TRBD1	TRBV28	TRBJ1-2
CASSPGQGFSYGYTF	TGTGCCAGCTCACCGGGACAGGGTTTCTCCTATGGCTACACCTTC	.	15	TRBD1	TRBV18	TRBJ1-2
CASSRAGGSSYEQYF	TGTGCCAGCAGCCGGGCGGGTGGGAGCTCCTACGAGCAGTACTTC	.	15	.	TRBV7-8	TRBJ2-7
CASSVRLAGGVYNEQFF	TGTGCCAGCAGCGTACGACTAGCGGGGGGGGTGTACAATGAGCAGTTCTTC	once	17	TRBD2	TRBV11-2	TRBJ2-1
CATSSREKNEQYF	TGTGCCACCAGCAGCCGGGAAAAGAACGAGCAGTACTTC	.	13	.	TRBV15	TRBJ2-7
CASSFRTGVLGSGNTIYF	TGTGCCAGCAGCTTCAGGACAGGGGTGCTAGGGTCCGGAAACACCATATATTTT	.	18	TRBD1	TRBV7-8	TRBJ1-3
CASSYSLRDTEAFF	TGTGCCAGCAGTTACTCACTCAGGGACACTGAAGCTTTCTTT	.	14	.	TRBV6-5	TRBJ1-1
CASSDPGGEETQYF	TGCGCCAGCAGCGACCCAGGGGGCGAAGAGACCCAGTACTTC	.	14	TRBD1	TRBV10-1	TRBJ2-5
CASSVVQGTQYF	TGTGCCAGCAGCGTAGTTCAGGGGACGCAGTATTTT	once	12	.	TRBV9	TRBJ2-3
CASSRGLLTEAFF	TGTGCCAGCAGCCGAGGTTTGCTCACTGAAGCTTTCTTT	.	13	.	TRBV3-1/TRBV3-2	TRBJ1-1
CASSQRGGYEQYF	TGCGCCAGCAGCCAAAGAGGGGGCTACGAGCAGTACTTC	.	13	.	TRBV4-3	TRBJ2-7
CASSDAGGESNQPQHF	TGTGCCAGCAGCGATGCTGGGGGGGAGAGCAATCAGCCCCAGCATTTT	few	16	.	TRBV7-9	TRBJ1-5
CASSITPKSDRLSNQPQHF	TGTGCCAGTAGTATAACTCCTAAATCGGACAGGCTGAGCAATCAGCCCCAGCATTTT	.	19	TRBD1	TRBV19	TRBJ1-5
CASSSDRGQNTGELFF	TGTGCCAGCAGCTCTGACAGGGGGCAGAACACCGGGGAGCTGTTTTTT	.	16	TRBD1	TRBV11-2	TRBJ2-2
CASSVTGYNEQFF	TGTGCCAGCAGCGTTACGGGGTACAATGAGCAGTTCTTC	once	13	.	TRBV9	TRBJ2-1
CASSQERDRAQPQHF	TGCGCCAGCAGCCAAGAAAGGGACAGGGCGCAGCCCCAGCATTTT	.	15	TRBD1	TRBV4-3	TRBJ1-5
CASSPKTGVYNSPLHF	TGTGCCAGCAGCCCTAAAACCGGGGTTTATAATTCACCCCTCCACTTT	.	16	.	TRBV5-5	TRBJ1-6
CASSSDRLEAFF	TGTGCCAGCAGCTCGGACAGACTTGAAGCTTTCTTT	.	12	.	TRBV7-9	TRBJ1-1
CASSQDRRRGGNYNSPLHF	TGTGCCAGCAGCCAAGATAGGAGACGGGGAGGGAACTATAATTCACCCCTCCACTTT	.	19	.	TRBV3-1/TRBV3-2	TRBJ1-6
CASSADAWGPGTEAFF	TGTGCCAGCAGCGCAGACGCCTGGGGGCCGGGGACTGAAGCTTTCTTT	.	16	.	TRBV9	TRBJ1-1